What follows are 8 T cell receptor beta chains derived from one specimen sequenced in a study of T-cell reconstitution after alpha-beta-depleted transplantation in children. During its preparation, the TCRbeta library received unique molecular identifiers. TCRdb passed the PCR reads through MiXCR, listing each CDR3 protein once. The data contain over 200,000 distinct CDR3 sequences, around 10% of them singletons. The sample here was PBMCs from the stem cell graft donor, taken from the stem cell graft. Receptor source: a human donor who donated a stem cell graft to a child with acute lymphoblastic leukemia.

This clonotype has ten or more counts. The V gene is TRBV4-3, the J gene TRBJ1-6, with TRBD1 identical over 9 bases. The CDR3 sequence is 18 residues long. The ends lost 0 bases at V and 0 bases at J; junction bases unmatched: 3. Germline CDR1 and CDR2: LGHNA and YSLEER. CDR3 sequence reads: CASSQEGTGSSYNSPLHF. The DNA of the CDR3 is TGCGCCAGCAGCCAAGAAGGGACAGGGAGCTCCTATAATTCACCCCTCCACTTT.

Ten or more counts support this clonotype. This chain connects TRBV20-1 to TRBJ2-7; 9 bases fit TRBD2. Germline CDR1 and CDR2: DFQATT and SNEGSKA (reference sequence). The CDR3 is 15 residues long. Losses at the gene ends were 4 bases for V and 2 bases for J; bases not matched to a gene: 9. The CDR3 loop is CSAKYSGGSPYEQYF. The DNA of the CDR3 is TGCAGTGCTAAATATAGCGGGGGCTCACCCTACGAGCAGTACTTC.

The chain links TRBV5-5 to TRBJ2-7; D not resolved. Germline lookup yields CDR1 SGHKS and CDR2 YYEKEE (reference sequence). The length of the CDR3 is 15 residues. V dropped 1 base and J dropped 0 bases, with 11 bases sitting between them. The CDR3, as DNA: TGTGCCAGCAGCTTGTACAAAGCCAGCTCCTACGAGCAGTACTTC. It encodes CASSLYKASSYEQYF.

The rearrangement links TRBV3-1 to TRBJ1-1; 8 bases fit TRBD1. This CDR3 spans 14 amino acids. Germline V gene lookup returns CDR1 LGHDT and CDR2 YNNKEL (reference sequence). J was trimmed by 5 bases and V by 3 bases; bases with no gene match: 5. Here the CDR3 DNA reads TGTGCCAGCAGCCAGGGACAGGTGGGGACTGAAGCTTTCTTT. This encodes CASSQGQVGTEAFF.

This clonotype has a handful of counts. The genes are TRBV4-3 and TRBJ2-1; D is unresolved. The germline CDR1 and CDR2 sequences are LGHNA and YSLEER. The CDR3 consists of 13 residues. V was pared by 4 bases and J by 9 bases, with 13 bases between. As DNA, the CDR3 is TGCGCCAGCAGCCCAGCACCGGAGAGTGAGCAGTTCTTC. It specifies CASSPAPESEQFF.

The sample holds a few counts of this clonotype. V usage is TRBV7-8 and J usage is TRBJ2-3, with TRBD1 matching 9 bases. V trimming: 1 base; J trimming: 3 bases; junction bases outside the gene matches: 5. The germline V gene encodes CDR1 SGHVS and CDR2 FQNEAQ. The CDR3 sequence is 16 residues long. Here the CDR3 reads CASSLVGTGSTDTQYF. In DNA, the CDR3 is TGTGCCAGCAGCTTAGTGGGGACAGGGTCGACAGATACGCAGTATTTT.

In this sample, this clonotype turned up many times. The chain links TRBV12-3 or TRBV12-4 to TRBJ2-1; 8 bases match TRBD2. CDR3 length equals 17 residues. V dropped 6 bases and J dropped 1; count of bases not matched to a gene: 11. CDR3 in amino acids: CASSPLSGGVSYNEQFF. CDR3 DNA: TGTGCCAGCAGCCCCCTGTCGGGGGGGGTTTCCTACAATGAGCAGTTCTTC.

This clonotype was observed a handful of times. This rearrangement joins TRBV2 to TRBJ2-3; D unresolved. CDR1 is SNHLY, CDR2 FYNNEI, per germline. The CDR3 extends over 11 amino acids. V was cut by 7 bases and J by 5 bases, with 7 bases left in between. The DNA for the CDR3 is TGTGCCAGCACCCAGCAAGATACGCAGTATTTT. Its protein product is CASTQQDTQYF. The full variable domain, with the rest looked up from reference TRBV2 and TRBJ2-3, is EPEVTQTPSHQVTQMGQEVILRCVPISNHLYFYWYRQILGQKVEFLVSFYNNEISEKSEIFDDQFSVERPDGSNFTLKIRSTKLEDSAMYFCASTQQDTQYFGPGTRLTVL.